The entry that follows covers one T cell receptor (beta chain) sequence. The data belong to a study of blood T cell repertoires in COVID-19. Sequencing used immunoSEQ multiplex PCR; TCRdb keeps in-frame clones, though not all of them. The profile shows about 22,000 clones, approximately 80% of them singletons. Germline V gene data show CDR1 as SGHRS and CDR2 as YFSETQ. The CDR3 extends over 18 amino acids. V gave up 0 bases and J gave up 0 bases; unmatched junction bases: 9. Sequencing input: peripheral blood. This chain connects TRBV5-1 to TRBJ2-7; the match to TRBD1 covers 10 bases. The clonotype comes from a man older than 75 with active or convalescent COVID-19. DNA for the CDR3: TGCGCCAGCAGCTTGGGGGACAGGGGAAGTAGAAGCTCCTACGAGCAGTACTTC. Amino acid sequence: CASSLGDRGSRSSYEQYF.